These 8 T cell receptor beta chains originate from one sample sequenced in a study of early T cells in non-severe SARS-CoV-2 infection. TCRdb re-called the 5' RACE reads with MiXCR, one entry per CDR3 protein. The top ten hold about 7% of the sample, which has approximately 20,000 distinct CDR3 sequences, 4% to 5.5% seen once. Input material: whole blood. The source is an adult who was a healthcare worker with PCR-confirmed SARS-CoV-2 infection or an uninfected control (not recorded which).

This clonotype occurred many times. V gene TRBV27 combines with J gene TRBJ2-5; TRBD1 might be the D (5 bases). The V and J ends lost 10 bases and 1 base respectively, with 16 bases between them. CDR3 length equals 14 residues. Germline loops: CDR1 MNHEY, CDR2 SMNVEV (reference sequence). The CDR3 spells CATPTPTVQETQYF. The DNA of the CDR3 is TGTGCCACCCCAACCCCGACAGTCCAAGAGACCCAGTACTTC.

This clonotype has at least ten counts. V gene TRBV5-1 combines with J gene TRBJ2-1; either TRBD1 or TRBD2 may supply D (6 bases each). Trimming cost V 4 bases and J 8 bases, with 16 bases left between them. The germline V gene has CDR1 SGHRS and CDR2 YFSETQ. The CDR3 sequence is 14 residues long. The CDR3 loop is CASSPGAVYDEQFF. The CDR3 nucleotides read TGCGCCAGCAGCCCGGGGGCCGTCTATGATGAGCAGTTCTTC.

This clonotype was recorded at least ten times. This chain links TRBV12-3 or TRBV12-4 with TRBJ1-1, with a tentative D call TRBD1 (6 bases). The V gene lost 1 base and the J gene lost 0 bases, with 9 bases spanning the gap. The CDR3 consists of 15 residues. The CDR3 nucleotides are TGTGCCAGCAGTTTAGACAGGGTGATGAACACTGAAGCTTTCTTT. This encodes CASSLDRVMNTEAFF.

Ten or more counts support this clonotype. The gene calls are TRBV4-1 and TRBJ2-5; 8 bases match TRBD1. Germline trimming cut 4 bases from V and 2 bases from J; bases unmatched to any gene: 18. Germline V gene lookup returns CDR1 MGHRA and CDR2 YSYEKL. The CDR3 length is 19 residues. This CDR3 reads CASSPRSIRTGTSQETQYF. Here the CDR3 DNA reads TGCGCCAGCAGCCCGAGGTCTATAAGGACAGGGACGAGTCAAGAGACCCAGTACTTC.

This clonotype was picked up many times. This chain joins TRBV5-1 and TRBJ2-5; D is perhaps TRBD1 (6 bases). The CDR3 is 14 amino acids. V was cut by 0 bases and J by 5 bases, with 11 bases left in between. Looked up from germline, CDR1 is SGHRS and CDR2 is YFSETQ. CDR3 residues: CASSLEQGRETQYF. CDR3 sequence (DNA): TGCGCCAGCAGCTTGGAACAGGGAAGGGAGACCCAGTACTTC.

In its sample, this clonotype was seen a few times. The chain is built from TRBV20-1 and TRBJ1-5, with D maybe TRBD1 (5 bases). The CDR3 spans 13 residues. Per the germline V gene, CDR1 is DFQATT and CDR2 is SNEGSKA (reference sequence). Trimming shortened V by 5 bases and J by 1 base, and 9 bases separated the two germline ends. CDR3 region: CSAGAQSNQPQHF. The CDR3 nucleotides are TGCAGTGCTGGGGCTCAGAGCAATCAGCCCCAGCATTTT.

This clonotype was seen ten or more times. V usage is TRBV10-3 and J usage is TRBJ1-5, with TRBD1 as a possible D gene (5 bases). The CDR3 loop spans 15 amino acids. Germline V CDR1 and CDR2: ENHRY, SYGVKD. V lost 2 bases to trimming and J lost 4 bases, with 12 bases between them. The DNA for the CDR3 is TGTGCCATCAGTGAGGGGCAGGGAGGAAATCAGCCCCAGCATTTT. Translated: CAISEGQGGNQPQHF.

This clonotype was picked up many times. The CDR3, as DNA: TGTGCCAGCAGCTCCACCCTCCATTCCGGGACAGTTAACTATGGCTACACCTTC. It encodes CASSSTLHSGTVNYGYTF. The chain joins TRBV7-8 to TRBJ1-2; 7 positions agree with TRBD1. V trimming: 4 bases; J trimming: 1 base; junction bases outside the gene matches: 15. CDR3 length: 18 residues. Germline V gene lookup returns CDR1 SGHVS and CDR2 FQNEAQ.